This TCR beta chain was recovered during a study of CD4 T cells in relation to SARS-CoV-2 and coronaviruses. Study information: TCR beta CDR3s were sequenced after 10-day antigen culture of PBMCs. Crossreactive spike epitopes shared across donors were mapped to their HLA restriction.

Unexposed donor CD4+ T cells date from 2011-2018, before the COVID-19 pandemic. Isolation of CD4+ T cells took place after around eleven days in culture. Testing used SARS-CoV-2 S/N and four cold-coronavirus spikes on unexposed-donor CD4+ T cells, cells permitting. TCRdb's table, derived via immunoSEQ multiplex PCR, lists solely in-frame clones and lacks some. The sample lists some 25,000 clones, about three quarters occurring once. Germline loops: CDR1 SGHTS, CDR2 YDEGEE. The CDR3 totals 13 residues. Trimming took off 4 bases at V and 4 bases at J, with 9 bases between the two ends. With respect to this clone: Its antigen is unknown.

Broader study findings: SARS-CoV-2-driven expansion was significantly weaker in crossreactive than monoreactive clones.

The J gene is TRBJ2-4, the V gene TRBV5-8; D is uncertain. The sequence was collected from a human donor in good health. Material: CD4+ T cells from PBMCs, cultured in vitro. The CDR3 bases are TGTGCCAGCAGCACAAGACGGAAAAACATTCAGTACTTC. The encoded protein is CASSTRRKNIQYF.